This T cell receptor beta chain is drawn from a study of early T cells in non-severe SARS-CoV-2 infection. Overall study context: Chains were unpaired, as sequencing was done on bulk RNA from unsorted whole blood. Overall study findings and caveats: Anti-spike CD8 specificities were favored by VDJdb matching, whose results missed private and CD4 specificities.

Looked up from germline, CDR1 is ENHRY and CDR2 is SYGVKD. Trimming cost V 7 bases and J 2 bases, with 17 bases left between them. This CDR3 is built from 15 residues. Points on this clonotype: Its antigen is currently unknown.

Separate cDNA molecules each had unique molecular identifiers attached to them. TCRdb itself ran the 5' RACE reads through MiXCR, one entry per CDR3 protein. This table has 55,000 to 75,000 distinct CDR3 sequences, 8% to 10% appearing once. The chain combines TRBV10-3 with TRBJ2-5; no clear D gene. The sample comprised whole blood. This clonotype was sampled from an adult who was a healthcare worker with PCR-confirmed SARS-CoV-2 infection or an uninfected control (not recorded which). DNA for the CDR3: TGTGCCATCACCGAGCCGGAAGGCAGACAAGAGACCCAGTACTTC. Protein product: CAITEPEGRQETQYF.